One T cell receptor beta chain is described in this entry. Its target is unknown. With 3 bases clipped from V and 6 bases from J, the junction kept 6 bases outside the gene matches. Germline CDR1 and CDR2: SGHRS and YFSETQ. The CDR3 has 14 residues. The sample belongs to a study of cytomegalovirus exposure and HLA in healthy donors. Whole-study results and caveats: Specificity of three CMV-associated chains for CMV antigens was verified in vitro. Most observed TCR sequences were rare, whereas some public TCRs were detected in many donors.

Method: immunoSEQ multiplex PCR; TCRdb's copy keeps in-frame clones and lacks some. Among 250,000 or so clones listed, 80% to 90% were seen once. The donors belonged to the approximately 110-subject validation cohort, separate from the roughly 670-subject first cohort. The receptor's source is a man aged 18-30 years in good health and CMV-seronegative. The V and J genes are TRBV5-1 and TRBJ2-1, with 7 bases aligning to TRBD2. The specimen sequenced was PBMCs. The CDR3 DNA reads TGCGCCAGCAGCTGGCGACTAGCAAGCAATGAGCAGTTCTTC. Amino acid sequence: CASSWRLASNEQFF.